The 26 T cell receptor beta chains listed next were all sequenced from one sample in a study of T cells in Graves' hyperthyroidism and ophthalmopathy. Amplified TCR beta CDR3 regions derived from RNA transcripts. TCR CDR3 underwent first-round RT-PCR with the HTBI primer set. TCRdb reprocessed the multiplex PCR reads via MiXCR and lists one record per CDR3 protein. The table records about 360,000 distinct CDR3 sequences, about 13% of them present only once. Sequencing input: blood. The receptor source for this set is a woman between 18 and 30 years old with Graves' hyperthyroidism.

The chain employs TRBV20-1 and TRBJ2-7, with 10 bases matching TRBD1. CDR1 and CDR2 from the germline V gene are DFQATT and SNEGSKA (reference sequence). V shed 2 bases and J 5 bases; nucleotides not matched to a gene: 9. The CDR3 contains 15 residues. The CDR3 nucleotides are TGCAGTGCTAGATCTGGGACAGGGGTATATGACGAGCAGTACTTC. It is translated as CSARSGTGVYDEQYF.

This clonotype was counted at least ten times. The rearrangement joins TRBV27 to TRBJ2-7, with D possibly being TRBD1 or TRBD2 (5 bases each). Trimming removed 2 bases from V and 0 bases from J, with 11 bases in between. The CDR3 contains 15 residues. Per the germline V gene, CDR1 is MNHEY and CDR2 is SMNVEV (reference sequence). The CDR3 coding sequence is TGTGCCAGCAGTTTAGGGACCGGGTACTCCTACGAGCAGTACTTC. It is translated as CASSLGTGYSYEQYF.

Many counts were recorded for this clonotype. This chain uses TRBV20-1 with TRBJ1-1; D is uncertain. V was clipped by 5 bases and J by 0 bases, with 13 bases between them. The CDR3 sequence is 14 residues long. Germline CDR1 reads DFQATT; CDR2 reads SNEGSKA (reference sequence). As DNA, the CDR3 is TGCAGTGCTCCCCGGACGGGGTTGAACACTGAAGCTTTCTTT. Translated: CSAPRTGLNTEAFF.

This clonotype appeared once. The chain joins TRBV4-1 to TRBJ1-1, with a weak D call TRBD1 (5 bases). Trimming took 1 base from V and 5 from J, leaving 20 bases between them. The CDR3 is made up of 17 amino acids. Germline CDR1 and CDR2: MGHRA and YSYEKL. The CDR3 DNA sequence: TGCGCCAGCAGCCAAGCCGACACCGGGAGGGGTTTAACTGAAGCTTTCTTT. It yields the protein CASSQADTGRGLTEAFF.

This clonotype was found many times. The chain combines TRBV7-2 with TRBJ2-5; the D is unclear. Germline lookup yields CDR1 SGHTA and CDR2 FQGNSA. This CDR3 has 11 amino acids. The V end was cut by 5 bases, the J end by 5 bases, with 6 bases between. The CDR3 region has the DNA TGTGCCAGCAGCGTGGTGGAGACCCAGTACTTC. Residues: CASSVVETQYF.

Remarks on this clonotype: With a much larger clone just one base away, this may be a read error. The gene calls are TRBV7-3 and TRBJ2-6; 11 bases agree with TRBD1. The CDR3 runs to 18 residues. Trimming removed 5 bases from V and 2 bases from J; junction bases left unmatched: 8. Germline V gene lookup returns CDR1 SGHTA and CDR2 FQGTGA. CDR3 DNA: TGTGCCAGCAGCCCCAGGGACAGGGGGGTCCCTGGGGCCAACGTCCTGACTTTC. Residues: CASSPRDRGVPGANVLTF. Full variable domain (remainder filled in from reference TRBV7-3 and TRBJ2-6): GAGVSQTPSNKVTEKGKYVELRCDPISGHTALYWYRQSLGQGPEFLIYFQGTGAADDSGLPNDRFFAVRPEGSVSTLKIQRTERGDSAVYLCASSPRDRGVPGANVLTFGAGSRLTVL.

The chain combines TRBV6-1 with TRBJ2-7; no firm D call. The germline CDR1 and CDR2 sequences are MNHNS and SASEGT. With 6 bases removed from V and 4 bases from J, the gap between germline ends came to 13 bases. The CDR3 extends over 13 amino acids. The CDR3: CASSDPGQYEQYF. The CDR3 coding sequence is TGTGCCAGCAGCGACCCTGGGCAATACGAGCAGTACTTC.

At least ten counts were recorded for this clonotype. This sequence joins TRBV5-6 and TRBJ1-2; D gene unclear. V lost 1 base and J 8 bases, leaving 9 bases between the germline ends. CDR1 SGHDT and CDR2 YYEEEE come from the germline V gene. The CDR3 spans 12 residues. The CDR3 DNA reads TGTGCCAGCAGCTTGACGACGGGGGGCTACACCTTC. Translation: CASSLTTGGYTF.

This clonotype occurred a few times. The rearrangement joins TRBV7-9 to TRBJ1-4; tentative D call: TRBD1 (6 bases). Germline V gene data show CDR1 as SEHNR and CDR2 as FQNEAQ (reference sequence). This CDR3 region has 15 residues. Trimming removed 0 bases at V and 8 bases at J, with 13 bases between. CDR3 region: CASSLAGGLREKLFF. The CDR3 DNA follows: TGTGCCAGCAGCTTAGCTGGGGGGCTGAGGGAAAAACTGTTTTTT.

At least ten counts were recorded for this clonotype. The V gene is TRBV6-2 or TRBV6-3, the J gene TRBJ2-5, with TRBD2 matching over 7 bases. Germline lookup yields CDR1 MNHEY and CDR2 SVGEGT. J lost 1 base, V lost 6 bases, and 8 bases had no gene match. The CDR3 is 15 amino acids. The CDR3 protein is CASRDGGKGQETQYF. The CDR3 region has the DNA TGTGCCAGCAGGGACGGGGGGAAGGGCCAAGAGACCCAGTACTTC.

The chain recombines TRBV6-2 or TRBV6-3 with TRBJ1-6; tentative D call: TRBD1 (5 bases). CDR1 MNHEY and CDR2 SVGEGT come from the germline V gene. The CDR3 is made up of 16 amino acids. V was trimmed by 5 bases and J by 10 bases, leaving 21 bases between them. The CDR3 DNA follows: TGTGCCAGCAGTCTACCCCCCCAGGGTGCAGGATCACCCCTCCACTTT. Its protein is CASSLPPQGAGSPLHF.

CDR3 loop: CASSGDTYYGYTF. Written as DNA, the CDR3 is TGTGCCAGCAGTGGGGACACCTACTATGGCTACACCTTC. The genes are TRBV7-8 and TRBJ1-2, with a weak D call TRBD1 (6 bases). The CDR3 has 13 residues. Trimming left V 6 bases short and J 3 bases short, with 11 bases between. The germline V gene encodes CDR1 SGHVS and CDR2 FQNEAQ.

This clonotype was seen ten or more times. CDR3 DNA: TGTGCCAGCAGCCCTAGTGGGGCATCCAATCAGCCCCAGCATTTT. Its protein product is CASSPSGASNQPQHF. The chain recombines TRBV12-3 or TRBV12-4 with TRBJ1-5, with a tentative D call TRBD1 (5 bases). The CDR3 is 15 residues long. Deletions cut 6 bases from V and 3 bases from J, with 15 bases between.

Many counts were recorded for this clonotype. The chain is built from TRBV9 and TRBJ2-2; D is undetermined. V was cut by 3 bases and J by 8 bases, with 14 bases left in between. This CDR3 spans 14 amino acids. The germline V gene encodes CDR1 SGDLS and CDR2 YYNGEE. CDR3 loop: CASSGRSWDGELFF. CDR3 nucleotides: TGTGCCAGCAGCGGAAGATCTTGGGATGGGGAGCTGTTTTTT.

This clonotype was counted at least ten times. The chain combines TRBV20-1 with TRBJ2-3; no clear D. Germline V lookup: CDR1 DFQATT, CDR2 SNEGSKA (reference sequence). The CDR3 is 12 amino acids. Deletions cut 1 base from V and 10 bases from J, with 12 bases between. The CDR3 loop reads CSARAARWSQYF. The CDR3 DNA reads TGCAGTGCTAGAGCGGCGCGATGGTCGCAGTATTTT.

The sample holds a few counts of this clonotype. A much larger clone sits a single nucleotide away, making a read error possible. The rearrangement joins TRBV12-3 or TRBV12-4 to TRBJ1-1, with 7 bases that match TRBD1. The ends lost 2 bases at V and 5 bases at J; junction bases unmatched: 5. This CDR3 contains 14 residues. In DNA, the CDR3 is TGTGCCAGCAGTTTAAGCAGGGGGATTACTGAAGCTTTCTTT. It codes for CASSLSRGITEAFF.

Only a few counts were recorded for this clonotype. The CDR3 region is CASSLLGVRNQPQHF. The CDR3, as DNA: TGTGCCAGCAGCTTGCTAGGGGTGAGGAATCAGCCCCAGCATTTT. The chain is built from TRBV5-6 and TRBJ1-5; maybe TRBD1 (5 bases). The CDR3 consists of 15 residues. CDR1 is SGHDT and CDR2 is YYEEEE in the germline V gene. The germline V and J ends were trimmed by 1 base and 4 bases, with 12 bases remaining between them.

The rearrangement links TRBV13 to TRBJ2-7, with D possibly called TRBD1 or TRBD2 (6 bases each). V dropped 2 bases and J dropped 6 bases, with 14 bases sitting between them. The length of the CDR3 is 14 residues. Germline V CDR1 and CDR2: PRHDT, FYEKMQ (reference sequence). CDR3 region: CASSLRGDESEQYF. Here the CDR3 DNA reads TGTGCCAGCAGCTTAAGGGGGGATGAGTCCGAGCAGTACTTC.

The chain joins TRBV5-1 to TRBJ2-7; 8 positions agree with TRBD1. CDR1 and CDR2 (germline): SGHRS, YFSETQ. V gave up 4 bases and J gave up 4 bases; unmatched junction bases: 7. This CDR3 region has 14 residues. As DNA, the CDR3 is TGCGCCAGCAGCAATACAGGGGGGTATTACGAGCAGTACTTC. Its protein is CASSNTGGYYEQYF.

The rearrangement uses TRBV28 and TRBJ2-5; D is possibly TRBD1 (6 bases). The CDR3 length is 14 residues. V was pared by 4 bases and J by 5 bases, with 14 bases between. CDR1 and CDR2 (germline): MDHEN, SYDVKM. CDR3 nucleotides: TGTGCCAGCAGTTCTCCCGGGACAACGGAGACCCAGTACTTC. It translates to CASSSPGTTETQYF.

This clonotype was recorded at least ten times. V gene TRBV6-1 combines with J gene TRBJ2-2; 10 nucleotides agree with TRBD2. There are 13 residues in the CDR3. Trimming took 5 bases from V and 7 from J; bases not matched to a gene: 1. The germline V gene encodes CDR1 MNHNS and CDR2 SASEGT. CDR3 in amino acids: CASSTSGVGELFF. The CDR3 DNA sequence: TGTGCCAGCAGTACTAGCGGGGTCGGGGAGCTGTTTTTT.

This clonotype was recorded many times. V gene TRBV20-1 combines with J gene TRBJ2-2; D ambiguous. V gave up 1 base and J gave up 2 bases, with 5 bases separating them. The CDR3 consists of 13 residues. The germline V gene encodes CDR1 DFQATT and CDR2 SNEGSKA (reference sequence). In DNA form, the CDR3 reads TGCAGTGCTAGAGTGGGAAACACCGGGGAGCTGTTTTTT. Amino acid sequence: CSARVGNTGELFF.

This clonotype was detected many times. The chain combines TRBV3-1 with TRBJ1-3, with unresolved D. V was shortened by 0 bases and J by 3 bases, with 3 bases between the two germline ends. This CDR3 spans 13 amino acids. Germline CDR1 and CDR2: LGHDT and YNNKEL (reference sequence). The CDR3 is CASSQEGGNTIYF. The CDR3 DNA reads TGTGCCAGCAGCCAAGAGGGTGGAAACACCATATATTTT. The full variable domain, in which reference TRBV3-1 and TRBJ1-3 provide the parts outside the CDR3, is DTAVSQTPKYLVTQMGNDKSIKCEQNLGHDTMYWYKQDSKKFLKIMFSYNNKELIINETVPNRFSPKSPDKAHLNLHINSLELGDSAVYFCASSQEGGNTIYFGEGSWLTVV.

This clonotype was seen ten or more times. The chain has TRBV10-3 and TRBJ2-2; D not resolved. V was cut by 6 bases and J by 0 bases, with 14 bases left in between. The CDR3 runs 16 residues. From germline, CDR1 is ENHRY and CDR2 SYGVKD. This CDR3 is CAIRPNDNPNTGELFF. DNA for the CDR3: TGTGCCATCAGGCCGAACGACAACCCGAACACCGGGGAGCTGTTTTTT.

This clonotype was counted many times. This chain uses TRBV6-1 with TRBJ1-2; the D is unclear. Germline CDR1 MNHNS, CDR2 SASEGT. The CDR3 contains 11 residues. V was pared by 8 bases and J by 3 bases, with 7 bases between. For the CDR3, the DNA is TGTGCCAGCGCAACGGACTATGGCTACACCTTC. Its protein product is CASATDYGYTF.

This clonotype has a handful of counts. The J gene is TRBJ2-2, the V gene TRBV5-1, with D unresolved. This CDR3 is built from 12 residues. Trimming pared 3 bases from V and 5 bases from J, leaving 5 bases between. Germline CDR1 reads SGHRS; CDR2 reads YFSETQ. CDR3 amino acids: CASSWRTGELFF. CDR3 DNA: TGCGCCAGCAGCTGGCGAACCGGGGAGCTGTTTTTT.